This TCR beta chain was documented in a study of blood T cell repertoires in COVID-19. Overall study: Collection of acute and convalescent COVID-19 samples took place in the United States, Italy and Spain. Nucleic acid was either cDNA or gDNA, and it came from T cells, B-cell-depleted T cells, or PBMCs.

Libraries were prepared by immunoSEQ multiplex PCR; TCRdb keeps only in-frame clonotypes and omits some of them. The repertoire includes around 160,000 clones, approximately 81% of them detected once, and less than 50% sits in the top ten. The source of this sequence is a human donor in a cohort sampled during active COVID-19. The sequencing input was peripheral blood.

The DNA of the CDR3 is TGTGCCAGCAGCTCCGGGCCCGGCGGGAGTTCACCCCTCCACTTT. Translated: CASSSGPGGSSPLHF. This chain connects TRBV5-6 to TRBJ1-6; D gene unclear. The CDR3 is made up of 15 amino acids. The germline CDR1 and CDR2 sequences are SGHDT and YYEEEE. The germline V and J ends were trimmed by 3 bases and 9 bases, with 16 bases remaining between them.